One and the same sample provided the 14 T cell receptor beta chains below, sequenced in a study of cytomegalovirus exposure and HLA in healthy donors. The PCR had 60 Vbeta and 13 Jbeta primers. Here immunoSEQ multiplex PCR was the method, and the copy in TCRdb shows in-frame clones only, minus some. The repertoire holds roughly 200,000 clones, with 82% as singletons. Specimen: PBMCs. The receptors were sampled from a woman aged 18-29 years in good health and CMV-seronegative.

CDR3 loop: CASRKTSGRYNEQFF. In DNA, the CDR3 is TGTGCCAGCAGAAAGACTAGCGGGAGGTACAATGAGCAGTTCTTC. The chain combines TRBV11-2 with TRBJ2-1; 13 bases line up with TRBD2. This CDR3 contains 15 residues. Germline CDR1 and CDR2: SGHAT and FQNNGV. With V trimmed by 6 bases and J by 4 bases, 3 bases remained unmatched. Combining the CDR3 with reference TRBV11-2 and TRBJ2-1 gives the whole variable domain EAGVAQSPRYKIIEKRQSVAFWCNPISGHATLYWYQQILGQGPKLLIQFQNNGVVDDSQLPKDRFSAERLKGVDSTLKIQPAKLEDSAVYLCASRKTSGRYNEQFFGPGTRLTVL.

This clone was found a few times. This CDR3 is CSGLPQGTEAFF. In DNA, the CDR3 is TGCAGCGGCCTACCACAGGGAACTGAAGCTTTCTTT. This rearrangement joins TRBV29-1 to TRBJ1-1; possibly TRBD1 for D (6 bases). The V and J ends lost 7 bases and 5 bases respectively, with 14 bases between them. In germline, CDR1 is SQVTM, CDR2 ANQGSEA. This CDR3 region has 12 residues.

The chain couples TRBV7-2 to TRBJ1-3; D might be TRBD1 (6 bases). The CDR3 has 14 amino acids. Trimming removed 5 bases at V and 4 bases at J, with 12 bases between. Germline CDR1 is SGHTA and CDR2 is FQGNSA. The CDR3 reads CASSPGGQGNTIYF. The DNA of the CDR3 is TGTGCCAGCAGCCCAGGCGGACAGGGAAACACCATATATTTT. The whole variable domain, filled in from reference TRBV7-2 and TRBJ1-3, reads GAGVSQSPSNKVTEKGKDVELRCDPISGHTALYWYRQSLGQGLEFLIYFQGNSAPDKSGLPSDRFSAERTGGSVSTLTIQRTQQEDSAVYLCASSPGGQGNTIYFGEGSWLTVV.

This chain uses TRBV27 with TRBJ1-2; D is uncertain. CDR1 and CDR2 (germline): MNHEY, SMNVEV (reference sequence). The CDR3 is 13 amino acids. The V end lost 6 bases, the J end lost 2 bases, and 10 bases lay between the germline ends. The CDR3, as DNA: TGTGCCAGCAGGAATGAGGTAAACTATGGCTACACCTTC. Its translation is CASRNEVNYGYTF.

This chain links TRBV2 with TRBJ2-3; D is possibly TRBD2 (6 bases). V was trimmed by 0 bases and J by 1 base, leaving 8 bases between them. Germline-derived CDR1 and CDR2 are SNHLY and FYNNEI. The CDR3 has 15 residues. The CDR3: CASSEAPGGTDTQYF. CDR3 in DNA: TGTGCCAGCAGTGAAGCGCCGGGGGGCACAGATACGCAGTATTTT.

The CDR3 DNA is TGTGCCAGCACCCATTCCGGCACTGAAGCTTTCTTT. Protein sequence: CASTHSGTEAFF. J is TRBJ1-1 and V is TRBV7-9; D unclear. This CDR3 region has 12 residues. Deletions cut 7 bases from V and 4 bases from J, with 10 bases between. The germline CDR1 and CDR2 sequences are SEHNR and FQNEAQ (reference sequence).

The rearrangement joins TRBV11-2 to TRBJ2-7; the match to TRBD1 covers 7 bases. After removal of 3 bases from V and 9 bases from J, the junction contained 2 bases not matched to a gene. The CDR3 consists of 11 residues. Germline V gives CDR1 SGHAT, CDR2 FQNNGV. The CDR3: CASSFGQAQYF. CDR3 DNA sequence: TGTGCCAGCAGCTTCGGACAGGCGCAGTACTTC. Combining the CDR3 with reference TRBV11-2 and TRBJ2-7 gives the whole variable domain EAGVAQSPRYKIIEKRQSVAFWCNPISGHATLYWYQQILGQGPKLLIQFQNNGVVDDSQLPKDRFSAERLKGVDSTLKIQPAKLEDSAVYLCASSFGQAQYFGPGTRLTVT.

This chain connects TRBV28 to TRBJ2-7; 7 nucleotides agree with TRBD2. This CDR3 has 16 amino acids. Germline CDR1 and CDR2: MDHEN and SYDVKM. V dropped 2 bases and J dropped 0; count of bases not matched to a gene: 7. The CDR3 is CASSLEIAGRSYEQYF. The DNA of the CDR3 is TGTGCCAGCAGTTTAGAGATAGCGGGCCGCTCCTACGAGCAGTACTTC. The whole variable domain, remainder taken from reference TRBV28 and TRBJ2-7, is DVKVTQSSRYLVKRTGEKVFLECVQDMDHENMFWYRQDPGLGLRLIYFSYDVKMKEKGDIPEGYSVSREKKERFSLILESASTNQTSMYLCASSLEIAGRSYEQYFGPGTRLTVT.

The chain employs TRBV10-3 and TRBJ2-5, with D perhaps TRBD1 (6 bases). The DNA end favors TRBJ2-7, so the J call may be wrong. The germline V gene encodes CDR1 ENHRY and CDR2 SYGVKD. The CDR3 has 14 amino acids. DNA of the CDR3: TGTGCCATCAGTGATGGGGACACTGGGTACGAGCAGTACTTC. Amino acids: CAISDGDTGYEQYF.

The chain combines TRBV5-1 with TRBJ2-1; 10 positions agree with TRBD1. This CDR3 region has 17 residues. V dropped 3 bases and J dropped 6; count of bases not matched to a gene: 12. CDR1 is SGHRS and CDR2 is YFSETQ in the germline V gene. DNA of the CDR3: TGCGCCAGCAGCTCACTAGGCGGGACAGGGGCAAGCAATGAGCAGTTCTTC. Its translation: CASSSLGGTGASNEQFF.

This chain joins TRBV10-3 and TRBJ1-3; D is uncertain. The CDR3 covers 14 residues. The V gene's germline CDR1 is ENHRY and CDR2 SYGVKD. The germline V and J ends were trimmed by 7 bases and 0 bases, with 10 bases remaining between them. CDR3 residues: CAIKDGDSGNTIYF. CDR3 nucleotides: TGTGCCATCAAGGACGGGGACTCTGGAAACACCATATATTTT.

This clone was counted once. The J gene is TRBJ2-5, the V gene TRBV4-3, with 9 bases identical to TRBD2. CDR3 length equals 15 residues. With 1 base clipped from V and 7 bases from J, the junction kept 7 bases outside the gene matches. CDR1 LGHNA and CDR2 YSLEER come from the germline V gene. The DNA for the CDR3 is TGCGCCAGCAGCCAAGGACTAGCGGAGGGAGGGACCCAGTACTTC. This gives the protein CASSQGLAEGGTQYF.

In this sample, this clone turned up once. The chain uses TRBV19 and TRBJ2-1; 9 bases map to TRBD2. The V and J ends lost 3 bases and 7 bases, in that order; junction bases with no gene match: 13. The CDR3 covers 17 residues. CDR1 and CDR2 from the germline V gene are LNHDA and SQIVND (reference sequence). The CDR3 coding sequence is TGTGCCAGTAGTATCCTATTAGCGGGAGAAAGGAGGAATGAGCAGTTCTTC. Residues: CASSILLAGERRNEQFF.

V is TRBV7-9 and J is TRBJ2-7; possibly TRBD1 for D (5 bases). The germline V gene encodes CDR1 SEHNR and CDR2 FQNEAQ (reference sequence). The CDR3 consists of 14 residues. V was clipped by 2 bases and J by 2 bases, with 10 bases between them. In DNA form, the CDR3 reads TGTGCCAGCAGCTTAAGGGGCCCAGCCTACGAGCAGTACGTC. Its translation is CASSLRGPAYEQYV.